The subject of this entry is one TCR beta chain. What it binds is not known. This record belongs to a study of T-cell memory formation after mild COVID-19. V shed 3 bases and J 8 bases; nucleotides not matched to a gene: 9. The CDR3 has 15 amino acids. In germline, CDR1 is KGHDR, CDR2 SFDVKD. 5'RACE with constant-segment primers built TCRalpha and TCRbeta cDNA libraries with UMIs. Each CDR3 protein gets one entry after TCRdb re-called the 5' RACE reads with MiXCR. Of approximately 490,000 distinct CDR3 sequences detected, roughly 22% appear once; the ten largest clones hold approximately 12%. Study-wide results and limits: Cross-reactive memory seemingly joined, as some responding clones were found in pre-infection memory.

Material: PBMCs or a T cell subset sorted from them (not recorded which). The genes are TRBV24-1 and TRBJ1-2; 9 bases map to TRBD1. The sequence derives from an adult woman who had mild COVID-19 (a few samples of this study predate the infection). Cell type and time point are not known. CDR3 loop: CATSDGTGPTDGYTF. As DNA, the CDR3 is TGTGCCACCAGTGATGGGACAGGGCCCACGGACGGCTACACCTTC.